Listed below are T cell receptor beta chains from one sample, sequenced in a study of OX40 agonist ivuxolimab in advanced cancers. Here immunoSEQ multiplex PCR was the method, and the copy in TCRdb shows in-frame clones only, minus some. This sample yields 95,000 to 150,000 clones, of which around 93% are seen a single time; about 0.14% belongs to the top ten. The sample in question was CD4+ or CD8+ T cells sorted from blood, obtained in a trial of the OX40 agonist ivuxolimab. These receptors came from an adult with an advanced solid tumor such as melanoma, head and neck, liver or kidney cancer. Both conserved end residues are part of each CDR3. The order of the fields is V gene, clone size, J gene, D gene, CDR3 DNA, CDR3 protein. D genes are given only for firm matches. Size is stated for part of the rows, as once, few or many counts, or as a class when the clone is expanded.

v_gene: TRBV5-6; abundance: .; j_gene: TRBJ2-7; d_gene: TRBD1; CDR3nt: TGTGCCAGCAGCGGGGGGACAGGTGCCGCCAACGAGCAGTACTTC; CDR3aa: CASSGGTGAANEQYF
v_gene: TRBV6-5; abundance: .; j_gene: TRBJ1-5; d_gene: .; CDR3nt: TGTGCCAGCAGCCTCCTTGGGGGTGGTCAGCCCCAGCATTTT; CDR3aa: CASSLLGGGQPQHF
v_gene: TRBV7-2; abundance: .; j_gene: TRBJ1-2; d_gene: .; CDR3nt: TGTGCCAGCAACGACGTTGACAGCCGAATGTTTTATGGCTACACCTTC; CDR3aa: CASNDVDSRMFYGYTF
v_gene: TRBV9; abundance: .; j_gene: TRBJ2-3; d_gene: TRBD2; CDR3nt: TGTGCCAGCAGCCCTCGGACTAGCGGATCCACAGATACGCAGTATTTT; CDR3aa: CASSPRTSGSTDTQYF
v_gene: TRBV9; abundance: .; j_gene: TRBJ1-1; d_gene: .; CDR3nt: TGTGCCAGCAGCGCCGGAGGGCCCAACACTGAAGCTTTCTTT; CDR3aa: CASSAGGPNTEAFF
v_gene: TRBV28; abundance: .; j_gene: TRBJ2-3; d_gene: TRBD2; CDR3nt: TGTGCCAGCAGTTCCCCGGGAGGGAACACAGATACGCAGTATTTT; CDR3aa: CASSSPGGNTDTQYF
v_gene: TRBV5-6; abundance: .; j_gene: TRBJ2-1; d_gene: TRBD1; CDR3nt: TGTGCCAGCAGCTTGATAGGACAGGGCGTCCACAATGAGCAGTTCTTC; CDR3aa: CASSLIGQGVHNEQFF
v_gene: TRBV14; abundance: .; j_gene: TRBJ2-1; d_gene: TRBD1; CDR3nt: TGTGCCAGCAGCCCATATAGGACAGGGAATGAGCAGTTCTTC; CDR3aa: CASSPYRTGNEQFF
v_gene: TRBV15; abundance: .; j_gene: TRBJ1-5; d_gene: TRBD1; CDR3nt: TGTGCCACCCGACAGGGGGGCAATCAGCCCCAGCATTTT; CDR3aa: CATRQGGNQPQHF
v_gene: TRBV6-5; abundance: .; j_gene: TRBJ1-1; d_gene: .; CDR3nt: TGTGCCAGCAGTTATCCGGGACTCAGGAACACTGAAGCTTTCTTT; CDR3aa: CASSYPGLRNTEAFF
v_gene: TRBV19; abundance: .; j_gene: TRBJ1-5; d_gene: TRBD1; CDR3nt: TGTGCCAGTAGTACATCTACAGGGGAACGTAGCAATCAGCCCCAGCATTTT; CDR3aa: CASSTSTGERSNQPQHF
v_gene: TRBV7-2; abundance: .; j_gene: TRBJ2-7; d_gene: TRBD1; CDR3nt: TGTGCCAGCAGTTCAAGAGACAGGGCCATACGGGGCGAGCAGTACTTC; CDR3aa: CASSSRDRAIRGEQYF
v_gene: TRBV7-6; abundance: .; j_gene: TRBJ2-4; d_gene: .; CDR3nt: TGTGCCAGCAGCCAACAAACAGGGACCAAAAACATTCAGTACTTC; CDR3aa: CASSQQTGTKNIQYF
v_gene: TRBV6-4; abundance: .; j_gene: TRBJ2-1; d_gene: .; CDR3nt: TGTGCCAGCAGTGACCCGCAAAGGTCTGGACAACCCAACAATGAGCAGTTCTTC; CDR3aa: CASSDPQRSGQPNNEQFF
v_gene: TRBV6-5; abundance: .; j_gene: TRBJ1-5; d_gene: TRBD1; CDR3nt: TGTGCCAGCAGTTACTCGAGGGACAGACCCCAGCATTTT; CDR3aa: CASSYSRDRPQHF
v_gene: TRBV28; abundance: .; j_gene: TRBJ1-4; d_gene: .; CDR3nt: TGTGCCAGCACTCGGACAGTCGAAAAACTGTTTTTT; CDR3aa: CASTRTVEKLFF
v_gene: TRBV30; abundance: .; j_gene: TRBJ2-5; d_gene: .; CDR3nt: TGTGCCTGGAGTGGGAATACTGCAAGCCAAGAGACCCAGTACTTC; CDR3aa: CAWSGNTASQETQYF
v_gene: TRBV6-6; abundance: .; j_gene: TRBJ1-6; d_gene: .; CDR3nt: TGTGCCAGCAGACGGACGAATTCACCCCTCCACTTT; CDR3aa: CASRRTNSPLHF
v_gene: TRBV6-6; abundance: .; j_gene: TRBJ2-7; d_gene: .; CDR3nt: TGTGCCAGCAGTCGCGTGACAGGAACATACGAGCAGTACTTC; CDR3aa: CASSRVTGTYEQYF
v_gene: TRBV19; abundance: .; j_gene: TRBJ2-6; d_gene: .; CDR3nt: TGTGCCAGTAAGGGGGACAACTCTGGGGCCAACGTCCTGACTTTC; CDR3aa: CASKGDNSGANVLTF
v_gene: TRBV7-2; abundance: .; j_gene: TRBJ2-5; d_gene: TRBD1; CDR3nt: TGTGCCAGCAGCTTAGGAGGGGGCTTGAGCAGAGAGACCCAGTACTTC; CDR3aa: CASSLGGGLSRETQYF
v_gene: TRBV6-6; abundance: .; j_gene: TRBJ2-5; d_gene: .; CDR3nt: TGTGCCAGCAGTTACAGGGTCCTCGACAGCCAAGAGACCCAGTACTTC; CDR3aa: CASSYRVLDSQETQYF
v_gene: TRBV10-2; abundance: .; j_gene: TRBJ2-7; d_gene: .; CDR3nt: TGCGCCAGCTCCCCAACCATCTACGAGCAGTACTTC; CDR3aa: CASSPTIYEQYF
v_gene: TRBV6-1; abundance: .; j_gene: TRBJ1-2; d_gene: TRBD1; CDR3nt: TGTGCCAGCAGTAGGGACAGTAGGGCTAACTATGGCTACACCTTC; CDR3aa: CASSRDSRANYGYTF
v_gene: TRBV7-9; abundance: .; j_gene: TRBJ1-4; d_gene: TRBD1; CDR3nt: TGTGCCAGCAGACGGACCCGGGACAGGGATGAAAAACTGTTTTTT; CDR3aa: CASRRTRDRDEKLFF
v_gene: TRBV7-9; abundance: .; j_gene: TRBJ1-5; d_gene: .; CDR3nt: TGTGCCAGCAGCTTAGATGGGCAGGGGTGGCAGCCCCAGCATTTT; CDR3aa: CASSLDGQGWQPQHF
v_gene: TRBV7-3; abundance: .; j_gene: TRBJ1-6; d_gene: .; CDR3nt: TGTGCCAGCAGCTTAGCGGCAGGCAGTAATTCACCCCTCCACTTT; CDR3aa: CASSLAAGSNSPLHF
v_gene: TRBV6-5; abundance: .; j_gene: TRBJ2-7; d_gene: .; CDR3nt: TGTGCCAGCAGGGTGACTACTTCCTACGAGCAGTACTTC; CDR3aa: CASRVTTSYEQYF
v_gene: TRBV7-2; abundance: .; j_gene: TRBJ2-3; d_gene: .; CDR3nt: TGTGCCAGCAGCTCGCAGGGTCCGGATACGCAGTATTTT; CDR3aa: CASSSQGPDTQYF
v_gene: TRBV28; abundance: once; j_gene: TRBJ2-7; d_gene: TRBD1; CDR3nt: TGTGCCAGCGAAAGACTGCGACAGGGCGGGTACGAGCAGTACTTC; CDR3aa: CASERLRQGGYEQYF
v_gene: TRBV9; abundance: .; j_gene: TRBJ1-5; d_gene: TRBD1; CDR3nt: TGTGCCAGCAGTCTGACAGGGGCAATGGGTCAGCCCCAGCATTTT; CDR3aa: CASSLTGAMGQPQHF
v_gene: TRBV7-9; abundance: once; j_gene: TRBJ1-5; d_gene: .; CDR3nt: TGTGCCAGCAGCACCCGCGATCAGCCCCAGCATTTT; CDR3aa: CASSTRDQPQHF
v_gene: TRBV2; abundance: .; j_gene: TRBJ2-7; d_gene: .; CDR3nt: TGTGCCAGCACCGGGCAGGGTGGCCACGAGCAGTACTTC; CDR3aa: CASTGQGGHEQYF
v_gene: TRBV11-2; abundance: .; j_gene: TRBJ1-1; d_gene: .; CDR3nt: TGTGCCAGCAGCTTAGAGCGGGGGACAACTGAAGCTTTCTTT; CDR3aa: CASSLERGTTEAFF
v_gene: TRBV28; abundance: .; j_gene: TRBJ1-2; d_gene: .; CDR3nt: TGTGCCAGCAGTTTCATGGCAGGCACTCAGGGGCAAAACGTTAACTATGGCTACACCTTC; CDR3aa: CASSFMAGTQGQNVNYGYTF
v_gene: TRBV19; abundance: .; j_gene: TRBJ1-2; d_gene: TRBD1; CDR3nt: TGTGCCAGTAGTGGACAGGGCGGAAATGGCTACACCTTC; CDR3aa: CASSGQGGNGYTF
v_gene: TRBV10-3; abundance: once; j_gene: TRBJ2-5; d_gene: TRBD2; CDR3nt: TGTGCCATCAGTGAGTCGAGGGAGGGAAGGGAGACCCAGTACTTC; CDR3aa: CAISESREGRETQYF
v_gene: TRBV21-1; abundance: .; j_gene: TRBJ2-2; d_gene: .; CDR3nt: TGTGCCAGCAGCAAAGTGGAAAGATTGGGACGATCTTGGAGCACCGGGGAGCTGTTTTTT; CDR3aa: CASSKVERLGRSWSTGELFF
v_gene: TRBV6-1; abundance: .; j_gene: TRBJ1-1; d_gene: .; CDR3nt: TGTGCCAGCAGTGAAGGTTTCAATGAAGCTTTCTTT; CDR3aa: CASSEGFNEAFF
v_gene: TRBV5-1; abundance: once; j_gene: TRBJ2-1; d_gene: TRBD2; CDR3nt: TGCGCCAGCAGCCCAGGCGGGACTAGCGATTTCAATGAGCAGTTCTTC; CDR3aa: CASSPGGTSDFNEQFF